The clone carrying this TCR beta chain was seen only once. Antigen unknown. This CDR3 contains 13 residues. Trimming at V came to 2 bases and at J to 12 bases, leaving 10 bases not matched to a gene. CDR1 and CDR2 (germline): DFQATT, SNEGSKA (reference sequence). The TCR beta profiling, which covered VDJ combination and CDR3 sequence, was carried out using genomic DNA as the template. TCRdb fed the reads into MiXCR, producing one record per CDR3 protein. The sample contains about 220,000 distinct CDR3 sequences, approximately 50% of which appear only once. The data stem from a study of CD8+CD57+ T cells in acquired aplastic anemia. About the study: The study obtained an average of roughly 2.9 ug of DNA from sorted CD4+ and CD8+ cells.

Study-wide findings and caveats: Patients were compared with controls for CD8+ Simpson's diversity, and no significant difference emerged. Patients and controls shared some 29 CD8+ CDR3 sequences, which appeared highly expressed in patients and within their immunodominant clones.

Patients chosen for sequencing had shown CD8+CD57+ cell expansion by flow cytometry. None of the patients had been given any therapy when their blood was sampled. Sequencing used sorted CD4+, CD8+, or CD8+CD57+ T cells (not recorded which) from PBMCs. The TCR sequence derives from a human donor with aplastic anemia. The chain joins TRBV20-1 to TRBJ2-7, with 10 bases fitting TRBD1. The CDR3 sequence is CSARSVRTGGRYF. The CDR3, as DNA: TGCAGTGCTAGAAGTGTCCGGACAGGGGGGCGGTACTTC.